The 19 T cell receptor beta chains reported below all come from one sample, sequenced in a study of T cell repertoires in cytomegalovirus infection (dated by TCRdb to 2018 to 2020). Sequenced on an Illumina HiSeq 1500. TCRdb itself trimmed the public reads at Q25 with fastp, ran MiXCR and retained productive beta chains. Duplicate CDR3 protein sequences are folded into a single record with the most common DNA and genes. In this sample the table shows roughly 630,000 distinct CDR3 sequences, roughly 24% of which occur a single time. The ten largest clones capture roughly 8% of the sample. The sequencing input was CD8+ T cells from PBMCs. These TCRs come from a human donor in good health (CMV status not recorded). Some clones in this sample may be carry-over from other donors' samples.

The chain links TRBV20-1 to TRBJ1-1, with no clear D. This CDR3 is built from 12 residues. V was clipped by 1 base and J by 6 bases, with 9 bases between them. In germline, CDR1 is DFQATT, CDR2 SNEGSKA (reference sequence). CDR3 DNA sequence: TGCAGTGCTAGAGGGATGTGGGCTGAAGCTTTCTTT. It specifies CSARGMWAEAFF.

The genes are TRBV10-1 and TRBJ1-1; tentatively, D is TRBD1 (5 bases). With 2 bases removed from V and 5 bases from J, the gap between germline ends came to 12 bases. The CDR3 extends over 14 amino acids. Germline assignment: CDR1 WNHNN and CDR2 SYGVQD (reference sequence). Here the CDR3 DNA reads TGCGCCAGCAGTGAGATAGGGGTCAGTACTGAAGCTTTCTTT. Residues: CASSEIGVSTEAFF.

The CDR3: CASSLARTGPYNEQFF. The CDR3 coding sequence is TGTGCCAGCAGCTTGGCCCGGACGGGGCCCTACAATGAGCAGTTCTTC. The chain has TRBV5-5 and TRBJ2-1; either TRBD1 or TRBD2 may fit D (5 bases each). The germline gives CDR1 SGHKS, CDR2 YYEKEE (reference sequence). CDR3 length: 16 residues. Trimming shortened V by 0 bases and J by 2 bases, and 12 bases separated the two germline ends.

CDR3 loop: CATDRVSDENTEAFF. CDR3 sequence (DNA): TGTGCCACCGACCGCGTATCTGACGAGAACACTGAAGCTTTCTTT. The V and J genes are TRBV18 and TRBJ1-1; D gene uncertain. Between the trimmed V and J ends, which lost 10 bases and 1 base, there was a span of 19 bases. CDR1 and CDR2 (germline): KGHSH, LQKENI. This CDR3 has 15 amino acids.

V usage is TRBV4-1 and J usage is TRBJ2-1; TRBD2 matches at 8 bases. The CDR3 runs 15 residues. Germline V lookup: CDR1 MGHRA, CDR2 YSYEKL. J gave up 4 bases and V 1 base, and 3 bases lay outside the gene matches. CDR3 residues: CASSQAQRGYNEQFF. The CDR3 coding sequence is TGCGCCAGCAGCCAAGCCCAGCGGGGGTACAATGAGCAGTTCTTC.

This clonotype was seen a handful of times. At one boundary the junction diverges from the germline segment, which might be a read error. The chain employs TRBV4-1 and TRBJ2-1; the match to TRBD2 covers 11 bases. Looked up from germline, CDR1 is MGHRA and CDR2 is YSYEKL. CDR3 length: 21 residues. In DNA form, the CDR3 reads TGTGCCAGCAGCCAACCGGTGGGCCTAGCGGGGGGCACAAACCTAATCAATGAGCAGTTCTTC. The encoded protein is CASSQPVGLAGGTNLINEQFF.

The chain uses TRBV4-1 and TRBJ1-2; 10 nucleotides match TRBD1. The J segment lost 4 bases and the V segment lost 4 bases, leaving 15 bases of the junction unmatched. The V gene's germline CDR1 is MGHRA and CDR2 YSYEKL. The CDR3 spans 18 residues. CDR3 amino acids: CASSPSPGTGEGSYGYTF. The CDR3 coding sequence is TGCGCCAGCAGCCCGAGTCCCGGGACAGGGGAAGGAAGCTATGGCTACACCTTC.

This clonotype was recorded at least ten times. The rearrangement links TRBV7-8 to TRBJ2-2; no clear D gene. The CDR3 spans 13 residues. V gave up 2 bases and J gave up 3 bases, with 4 bases separating them. CDR1 and CDR2 (germline): SGHVS, FQNEAQ. CDR3 DNA sequence: TGTGCCAGCAGCTTACAACACACCGGGGAGCTGTTTTTT. It specifies CASSLQHTGELFF.

The chain couples TRBV14 to TRBJ1-6, with 8 bases matching TRBD1. V was pared by 5 bases and J by 9 bases, with 3 bases of the junction left unmatched. The germline V gene encodes CDR1 SGHDN and CDR2 FVKESK. The CDR3 totals 13 residues. The CDR3 reads CASSWTGPSPLHF. In nucleotides, the CDR3 is TGTGCCAGCAGCTGGACAGGGCCTTCACCCCTCCACTTT.

This clonotype turned up a few times. The J gene is TRBJ2-3, the V gene TRBV5-5, with 8 nucleotides matching TRBD2. The germline CDR1 and CDR2 sequences are SGHKS and YYEKEE (reference sequence). V gave up 3 bases and J gave up 3 bases; unmatched junction bases: 9. The CDR3 spans 16 residues. The CDR3 sequence is CASSSKGLGETDTQYF. The CDR3 DNA reads as TGTGCCAGCAGCTCCAAGGGACTAGGGGAAACAGATACGCAGTATTTT. The full variable domain, rest sourced from reference TRBV5-5 and TRBJ2-3, is DAGVTQSPTHLIKTRGQQVTLRCSPISGHKSVSWYQQVLGQGPQFIFQYYEKEERGRGNFPDRFSARQFPNYSSELNVNALLLGDSALYLCASSSKGLGETDTQYFGPGTRLTVL.

The chain carries TRBV13 and TRBJ2-5; TRBD2 matches 9 bases. The CDR3 spans 17 residues. Germline V lookup: CDR1 PRHDT, CDR2 FYEKMQ (reference sequence). V lost 5 bases and J lost 2; bases outside the gene matches: 12. The CDR3: CASSPRLAGPTQETQYF. Written as DNA, the CDR3 is TGTGCCAGCAGCCCCCGGCTAGCGGGACCAACTCAAGAGACCCAGTACTTC.

On this clonotype itself: At one end, the junction sequence differs from germline, possibly due to a read error. The J gene is TRBJ2-4, the V gene TRBV4-2; perhaps TRBD2 as D (5 bases). This CDR3 is 17 amino acids long. Germline values: CDR1 LGHNA, CDR2 YNFKEQ. CDR3 coding DNA: TGTGCCAACAGCCAAGCTACCGAGGGCCAGACCAAAAACATTCAGTACTTC. Translated: CANSQATEGQTKNIQYF.

This clonotype was detected only a few times. The genes are TRBV7-8 and TRBJ2-1; maybe TRBD2 (6 bases). Trimming left V 0 bases short and J 5 bases short, with 11 bases between. The germline CDR1 and CDR2 sequences are SGHVS and FQNEAQ. The CDR3 runs to 15 residues. Here the CDR3 reads CASSLARGGNNEQFF. The CDR3 nucleotides are TGTGCCAGCAGCTTAGCGCGGGGAGGCAACAATGAGCAGTTCTTC.

This clonotype came up many times. J is TRBJ2-7 and V is TRBV7-2; 13 bases align to TRBD2. The V segment lost 4 bases and the J segment 5 bases; nucleotides outside the gene matches: 11. From germline, CDR1 is SGHTA and CDR2 FQGNSA. This CDR3 spans 17 amino acids. Here the CDR3 reads CASSSYQTSGGINEQYF. CDR3 nucleotides: TGTGCCAGCAGCTCCTACCAGACTAGCGGGGGGATCAACGAGCAGTACTTC.

The rearrangement links TRBV25-1 to TRBJ1-4; unclear D gene. V was trimmed by 5 bases and J by 10 bases, leaving 8 bases between them. Germline V lookup: CDR1 MGHDK, CDR2 SYGVNS. The CDR3 runs to 11 residues. The CDR3 region has the DNA TGTGCCAGCAGTCGCGGAGGAAAACTGTTTTTT. Protein product: CASSRGGKLFF.

The CDR3 spells CSVGPTEGQEETQYF. The CDR3 nucleotides are TGCAGCGTTGGACCCACGGAGGGTCAGGAAGAGACCCAGTACTTC. This rearrangement joins TRBV29-1 to TRBJ2-5; D might be TRBD2 (6 bases). V was trimmed by 4 bases and J by 3 bases, leaving 18 bases between them. Germline assignment: CDR1 SQVTM and CDR2 ANQGSEA. The CDR3 has 15 amino acids. Complete variable domain (other parts from reference TRBV29-1 and TRBJ2-5): SAVISQKPSRDICQRGTSLTIQCQVDSQVTMMFWYRQQPGQSLTLIATANQGSEATYESGFVIDKFPISRPNLTFSTLTVSNMSPEDSSIYLCSVGPTEGQEETQYFGPGTRLLVL.

The chain has TRBV29-1 and TRBJ1-2, with D perhaps TRBD1 (6 bases). The CDR3 is 11 residues long. Trimming left V 7 bases short and J 6 bases short, with 12 bases between. The germline gives CDR1 SQVTM, CDR2 ANQGSEA. The CDR3 nucleotides read TGCAGCGGGATTAGACAGGATGGCTACACCTTC. Translating gives CSGIRQDGYTF.

This clonotype appeared many times. The chain links TRBV7-2 to TRBJ1-2; tentatively, D is TRBD1 (5 bases). The germline V gene has CDR1 SGHTA and CDR2 FQGNSA. The V end was cut by 5 bases, the J end by 2 bases, with 15 bases between. This CDR3 spans 15 amino acids. The CDR3, as DNA: TGTGCCAGCAGCCTTCCGGGGGTGACGAACTATGGCTACACCTTC. It yields the protein CASSLPGVTNYGYTF.

In this sample, this clonotype turned up many times. This chain joins TRBV12-3 or TRBV12-4 and TRBJ1-1; D remains unclear. This CDR3 contains 16 residues. The V gene lost 3 bases and the J gene lost 1 base, with 15 bases spanning the gap. CDR3 region: CASSFSHFRTNTEAFF. In DNA, the CDR3 is TGTGCCAGCAGTTTCTCCCATTTCAGAACGAACACTGAAGCTTTCTTT.